The T cell receptor beta chain under discussion was sequenced for a study of neurological immune-mediated disorders (dated by TCRdb to 2018 to 2020). In the study overall: Using UMI-based sequencing, the study compared peripheral blood TCR-beta repertoires from patients with HTLV-I-associated myelopathy (HAM/TSP), patients with multiple sclerosis, and healthy controls. To precisely calculate how much the frequency of each individual clone varied, libraries were sequenced in technical triplicate. Longitudinal samples, technical triplicates and paired sorted CD4+ and CD8+ T-cell subsets, alongside PBMC samples, were included among the roughly 100 TCR-beta libraries. The cohort included some 70 subjects: 14 with HAM/TSP, roughly 35 with multiple sclerosis, and 20 healthy controls.

To note about this clonotype: Its antigen is not yet known. No much larger clone is present one base from it, and per-base qualities are unavailable.

The time point label for this specimen denotes: technical triplicate 1. For unsorted PBMC libraries, 2 million PBMCs were used after storage in RNAlater at -80 degrees C until RNA extraction. PBMCs were separated from peripheral blood using Ficoll-Hypaque density gradient centrifugation and then cryopreserved in liquid nitrogen. The germline V gene yields KGHSH for CDR1 and LQKENI for CDR2. The CDR3 contains 15 residues, cysteine and phenylalanine counted. Just the 45-base CDR3 DNA is kept, in frame starting at base 1. V drops 6 bases and J drops 3 bases, leaving 18 bases in between. Here is what the overall study found, with its caveats: The highest TCR clonal expansion was observed in HAM/TSP patients, whereas the lowest was observed in MS patients, even when compared with healthy controls. No identical CDR3 amino acid sequences were shared among expanded clones across subjects, suggesting private TCR-beta repertoires in all groups.

To synthesize cDNA, template-switch 5'RACE was performed with a primer carrying a 10-nucleotide random unique molecular identifier so that each TCR transcript was tagged. Over 200 million TCR-beta sequences, covering 15-18 subjects, were produced in each sequencing run. The RNeasy kit was used to extract total RNA. The KAPA Real-time Library Amplification kit was used to amplify TCR-beta VDJ regions with primers for the TCR constant region and the 5'RACE anchor. Sample indexes and Illumina adaptors were added in a first PCR, and a second PCR then increased library yield. The roughly 650 bp TCR product was size-selected on a 2% E-gel SizeSelection system after Ampure bead purification. Library quality was checked on a Bioanalyzer, concentration was measured with Qubit, and libraries were quantified with the Kapa Library Quantification kit before pooling. Libraries were sequenced paired-end 2 x 150 bp on an Illumina HiSeq 2500. To increase sequence diversity, about 23-32% phiX was spiked into each library pool. As for how the authors treated the data: The UMI-based MiGEC pipeline processed quality-filtered reads and removed over 75% of raw TCR sequences during error correction. IMGT germline references were used for aligning VDJ genes, and each clonotype was defined as a unique CDR3 amino acid sequence together with its V-J genes. Clonal expansion, Shannon diversity and CDR3 relatedness (CalcPairwiseDistances, ClusterSamples) were evaluated with VDJtools, and phylogenetic trees were built with CLCbio workbench. Using coefficient-of-variation modelling across technical triplicates, the study counted a clone as expanded if it had at least 8 unique UMIs. Starting from the raw public reads, TCRdb applied fastp trimming at Q25, assembled clones with MiXCR and retained in-frame beta chains. Rows are unified per CDR3 protein, each entry keeping the most common DNA and genes. The V and J calls and clone size come from TCRdb's table, not from the authors' own analysis. Present in this sample are roughly 38,000 distinct CDR3 sequences, 8.5% to 14% of which were seen just once. The ten largest account for roughly 3.7% of the sample.

This TCR was recovered from a man in his 60s with HTLV-1-associated myelopathy (HAM/TSP). Sequenced material: PBMCs. The chain is encoded by TRBV18 joined to TRBJ2-7, with the D gene call left open. DNA sequence: TGTGCCAGCTCCCCCCCCCGGCCTAATCACTACGAGCAGTACTTC. Translated, it reads CASSPPRPNHYEQYF.